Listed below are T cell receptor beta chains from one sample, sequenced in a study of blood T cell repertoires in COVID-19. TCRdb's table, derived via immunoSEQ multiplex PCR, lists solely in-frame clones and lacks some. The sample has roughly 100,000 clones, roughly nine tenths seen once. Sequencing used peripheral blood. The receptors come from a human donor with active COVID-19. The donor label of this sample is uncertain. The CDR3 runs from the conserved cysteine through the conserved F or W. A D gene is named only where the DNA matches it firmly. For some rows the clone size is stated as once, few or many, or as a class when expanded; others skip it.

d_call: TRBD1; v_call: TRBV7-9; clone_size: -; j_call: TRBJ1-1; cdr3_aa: CASSWGQGTNTEAFF; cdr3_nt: TGTGCCAGCAGCTGGGGACAGGGGACTAACACTGAAGCTTTCTTT
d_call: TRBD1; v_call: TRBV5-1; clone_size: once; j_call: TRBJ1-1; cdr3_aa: CASSTSRGTEAFF; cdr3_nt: TGCGCCAGCAGCACCTCCAGGGGGACTGAAGCTTTCTTT
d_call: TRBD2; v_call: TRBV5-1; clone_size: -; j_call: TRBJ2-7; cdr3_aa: CASSTSGDAYEQYF; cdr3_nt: TGCGCCAGCAGCACTAGCGGGGACGCCTACGAGCAGTACTTC
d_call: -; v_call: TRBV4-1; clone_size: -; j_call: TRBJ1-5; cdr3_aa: CASSQTDTGNQPQHF; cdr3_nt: TGCGCCAGCAGCCAAACCGACACAGGCAATCAGCCCCAGCATTTT
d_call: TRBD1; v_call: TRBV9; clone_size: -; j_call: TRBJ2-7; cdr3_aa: CASSAGGTGVYEQYF; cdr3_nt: TGTGCCAGCAGCGCTGGCGGGACAGGGGTATACGAGCAGTACTTC
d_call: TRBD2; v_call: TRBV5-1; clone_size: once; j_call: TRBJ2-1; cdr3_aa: CASSSWTSGAYNEQFF; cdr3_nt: TGCGCCAGCAGTTCCTGGACTAGCGGGGCCTACAATGAGCAGTTCTTC
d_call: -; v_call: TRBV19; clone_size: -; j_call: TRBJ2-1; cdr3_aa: CASSLLQGNEQFF; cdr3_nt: TGTGCCAGTAGTCTATTACAGGGAAATGAGCAGTTCTTC
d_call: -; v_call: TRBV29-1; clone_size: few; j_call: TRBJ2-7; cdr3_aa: CSVTPGDGPYEQYF; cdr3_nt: TGCAGCGTTACTCCAGGGGACGGCCCCTACGAGCAGTACTTC
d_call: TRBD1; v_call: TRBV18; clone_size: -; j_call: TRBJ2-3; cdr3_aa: CASSPYRTGDGADTQYF; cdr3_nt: TGTGCCAGCTCACCTTACCGGACAGGGGATGGAGCAGATACGCAGTATTTT
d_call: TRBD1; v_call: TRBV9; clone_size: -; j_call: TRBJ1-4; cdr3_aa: CASSVGGGSTNEKLFF; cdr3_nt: TGTGCCAGCAGCGTAGGAGGGGGCTCGACTAATGAAAAACTGTTTTTT
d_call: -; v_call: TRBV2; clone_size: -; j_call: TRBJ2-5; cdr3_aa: CASGIGGLQETQYF; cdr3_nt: TGTGCCAGCGGTATCGGGGGGCTCCAAGAGACCCAGTACTTC
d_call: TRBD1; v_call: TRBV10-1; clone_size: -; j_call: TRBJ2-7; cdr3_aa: CASPDRGVTYEQYF; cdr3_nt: TGCGCCAGCCCTGACAGGGGGGTTACCTACGAGCAGTACTTC
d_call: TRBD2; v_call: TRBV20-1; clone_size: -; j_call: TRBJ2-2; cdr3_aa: CSASFAGGNTGELFF; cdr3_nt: TGCAGTGCTAGTTTTGCGGGGGGGAACACCGGGGAGCTGTTTTTT
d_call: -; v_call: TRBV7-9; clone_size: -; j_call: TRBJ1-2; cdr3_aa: CASSLAGSHGYTF; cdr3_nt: TGTGCCAGCAGCTTAGCAGGGAGTCATGGCTACACCTTC
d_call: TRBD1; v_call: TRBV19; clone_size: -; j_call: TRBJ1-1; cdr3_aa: CASSDRVNTEAFF; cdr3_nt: TGTGCCAGTAGCGACAGGGTGAACACTGAAGCTTTCTTT
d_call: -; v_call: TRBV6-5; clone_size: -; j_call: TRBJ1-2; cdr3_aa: CASSFFRDKPNYGYTF; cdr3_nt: TGTGCCAGCAGTTTCTTCCGGGACAAACCGAACTATGGCTACACCTTC
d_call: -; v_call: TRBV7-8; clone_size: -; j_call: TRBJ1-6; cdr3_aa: CASSLRQLSSYNSPLHF; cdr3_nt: TGTGCCAGCAGCTTACGACAGTTAAGCTCCTATAATTCACCCCTCCACTTT
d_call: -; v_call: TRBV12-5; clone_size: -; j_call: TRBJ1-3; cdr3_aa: CASGDSGNTIYF; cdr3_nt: TGTGCTAGTGGTGACAGTGGAAACACCATATATTTT
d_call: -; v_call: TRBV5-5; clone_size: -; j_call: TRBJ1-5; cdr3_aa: CASSLNAGASNQPQHF; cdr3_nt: TGTGCCAGCAGCTTGAATGCGGGGGCGAGCAATCAGCCCCAGCATTTT
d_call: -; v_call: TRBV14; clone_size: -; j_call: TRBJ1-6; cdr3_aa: CASSQRAASGSYNSPLHF; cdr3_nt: TGTGCCAGCAGCCAGAGGGCCGCCTCGGGGTCCTATAATTCACCCCTCCACTTT
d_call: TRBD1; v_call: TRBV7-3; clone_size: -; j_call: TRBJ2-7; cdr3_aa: CASSPINLADRDYEQYF; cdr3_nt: TGTGCCAGCAGCCCCATCAACCTTGCCGACAGGGACTACGAGCAGTACTTC
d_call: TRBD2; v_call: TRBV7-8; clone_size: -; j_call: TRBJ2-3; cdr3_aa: CASSSDSGGGTQYF; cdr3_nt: TGTGCCAGCAGCTCCGACTCGGGAGGGGGTACGCAGTATTTT
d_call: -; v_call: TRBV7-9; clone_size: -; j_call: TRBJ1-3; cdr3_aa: CASSLALGSSGNTIYF; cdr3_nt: TGTGCCAGCAGCTTAGCGCTGGGGAGCTCTGGAAACACCATATATTTT
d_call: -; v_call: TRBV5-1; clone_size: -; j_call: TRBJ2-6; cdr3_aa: CASSLVSGAGANVLTF; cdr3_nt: TGCGCCAGCAGCTTGGTTTCCGGGGCTGGGGCCAACGTCCTGACTTTC
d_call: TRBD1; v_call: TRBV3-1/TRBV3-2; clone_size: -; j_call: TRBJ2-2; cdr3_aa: CASSPMTDRGRFSTGELFF; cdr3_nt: TGTGCCAGCAGCCCCATGACAGACAGGGGGCGTTTTTCCACCGGGGAGCTGTTTTTT
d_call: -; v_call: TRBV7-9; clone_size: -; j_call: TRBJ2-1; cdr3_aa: CASSLESDEQFF; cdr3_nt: TGTGCCAGCAGCTTAGAGTCGGATGAGCAGTTCTTC
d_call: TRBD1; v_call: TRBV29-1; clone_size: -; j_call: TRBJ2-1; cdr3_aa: CSVEDVPGTGYIYEQFF; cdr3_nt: TGCAGCGTTGAAGACGTCCCCGGGACAGGGTACATCTATGAGCAGTTCTTC